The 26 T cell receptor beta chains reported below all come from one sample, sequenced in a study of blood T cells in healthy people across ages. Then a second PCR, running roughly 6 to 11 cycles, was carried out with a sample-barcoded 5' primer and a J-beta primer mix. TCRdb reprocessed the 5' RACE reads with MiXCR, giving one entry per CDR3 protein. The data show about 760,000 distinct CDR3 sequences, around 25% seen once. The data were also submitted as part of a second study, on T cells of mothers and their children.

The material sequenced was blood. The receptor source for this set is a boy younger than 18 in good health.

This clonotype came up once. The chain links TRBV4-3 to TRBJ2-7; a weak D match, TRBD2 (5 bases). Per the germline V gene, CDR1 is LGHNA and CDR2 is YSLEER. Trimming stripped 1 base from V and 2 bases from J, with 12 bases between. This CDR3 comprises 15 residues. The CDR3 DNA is TGCGCCAGCAGCCAAGCAGCTCCCGGGGCCTACGAGCAGTACTTC. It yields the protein CASSQAAPGAYEQYF.

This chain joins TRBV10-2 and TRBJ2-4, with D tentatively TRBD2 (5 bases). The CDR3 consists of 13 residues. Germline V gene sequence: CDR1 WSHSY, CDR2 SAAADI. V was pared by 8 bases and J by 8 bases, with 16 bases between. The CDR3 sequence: CASGRKSRDIQYF. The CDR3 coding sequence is TGCGCCAGCGGCAGGAAGTCGAGGGACATTCAGTACTTC.

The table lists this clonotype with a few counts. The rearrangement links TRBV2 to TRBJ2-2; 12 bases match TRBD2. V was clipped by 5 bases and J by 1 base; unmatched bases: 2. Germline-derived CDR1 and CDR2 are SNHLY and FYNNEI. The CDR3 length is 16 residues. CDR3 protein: CASSKLAGGNTGELFF. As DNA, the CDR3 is TGTGCCAGCAGTAAACTAGCGGGAGGGAACACCGGGGAGCTGTTTTTT.

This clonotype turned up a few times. The CDR3 nucleotides are TGTGCCAGCAGTCCACGTAACACAGATACGCAGTATTTT. It yields the protein CASSPRNTDTQYF. The V gene is TRBV12-3 or TRBV12-4, the J gene TRBJ2-3; D is unresolved. The V end lost 5 bases, the J end lost 2 bases, and 8 bases lay between the germline ends. The CDR3 contains 13 residues.

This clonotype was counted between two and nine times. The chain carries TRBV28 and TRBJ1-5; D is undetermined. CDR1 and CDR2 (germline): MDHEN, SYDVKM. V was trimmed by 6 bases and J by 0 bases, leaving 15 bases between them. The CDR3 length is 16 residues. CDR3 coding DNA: TGTGCCAGCAGGGGGTCACGGAGTAATAGCAATCAGCCCCAGCATTTT. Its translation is CASRGSRSNSNQPQHF.

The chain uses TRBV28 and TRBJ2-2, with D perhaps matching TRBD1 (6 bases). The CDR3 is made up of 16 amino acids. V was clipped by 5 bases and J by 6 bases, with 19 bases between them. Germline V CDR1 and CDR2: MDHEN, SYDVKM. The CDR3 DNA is TGTGCCAGCAGTCTGTTGACAGGTTCGGGGCCCGGGGAGCTGTTTTTT. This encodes CASSLLTGSGPGELFF.

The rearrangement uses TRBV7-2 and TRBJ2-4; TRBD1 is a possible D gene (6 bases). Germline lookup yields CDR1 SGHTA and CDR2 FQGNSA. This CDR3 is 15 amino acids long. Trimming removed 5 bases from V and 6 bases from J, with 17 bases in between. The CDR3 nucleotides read TGTGCCAGCAGCCCCTTTTCTCGGACAGCAAACATTCAGTACTTC. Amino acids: CASSPFSRTANIQYF.

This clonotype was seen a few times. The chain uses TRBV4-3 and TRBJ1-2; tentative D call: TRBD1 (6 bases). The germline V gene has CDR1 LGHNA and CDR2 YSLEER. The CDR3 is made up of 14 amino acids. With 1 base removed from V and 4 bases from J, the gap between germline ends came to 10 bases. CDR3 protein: CASSQALTGYGYTF. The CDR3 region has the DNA TGCGCCAGCAGCCAAGCCCTGACAGGCTATGGCTACACCTTC.

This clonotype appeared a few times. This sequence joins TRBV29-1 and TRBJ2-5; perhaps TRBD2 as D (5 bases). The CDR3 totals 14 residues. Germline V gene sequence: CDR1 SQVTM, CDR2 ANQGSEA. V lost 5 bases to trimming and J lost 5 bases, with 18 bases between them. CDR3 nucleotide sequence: TGCAGCGTTCGTCTTAGCGTCCGAGGGGAGACCCAGTACTTC. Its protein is CSVRLSVRGETQYF.

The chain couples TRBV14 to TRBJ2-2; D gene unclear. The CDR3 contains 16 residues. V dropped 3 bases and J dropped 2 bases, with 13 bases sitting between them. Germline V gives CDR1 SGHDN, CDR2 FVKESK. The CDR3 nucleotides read TGTGCCAGCAGCCAGACCCGTCCCACCAACACCGGGGAGCTGTTTTTT. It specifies CASSQTRPTNTGELFF.

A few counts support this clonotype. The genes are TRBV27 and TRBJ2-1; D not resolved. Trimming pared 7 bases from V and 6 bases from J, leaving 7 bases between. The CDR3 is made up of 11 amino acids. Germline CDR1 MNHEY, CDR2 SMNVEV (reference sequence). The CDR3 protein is CASTGSNEQFF. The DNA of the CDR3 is TGTGCCAGCACCGGAAGCAATGAGCAGTTCTTC.

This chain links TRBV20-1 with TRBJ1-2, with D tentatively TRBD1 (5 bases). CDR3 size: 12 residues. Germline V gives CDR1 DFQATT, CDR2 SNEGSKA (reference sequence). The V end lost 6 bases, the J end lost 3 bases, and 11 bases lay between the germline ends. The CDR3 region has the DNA TGCAGTGCCAGGGTGGAATACTATGGCTACACCTTC. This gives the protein CSARVEYYGYTF.

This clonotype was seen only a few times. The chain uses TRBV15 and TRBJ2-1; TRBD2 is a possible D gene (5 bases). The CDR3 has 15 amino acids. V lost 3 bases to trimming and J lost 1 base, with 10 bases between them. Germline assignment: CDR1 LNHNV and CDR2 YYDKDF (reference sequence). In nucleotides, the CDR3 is TGTGCCACCAGCAGGGCTAGCAAATCCTACAATGAGCAGTTCTTC. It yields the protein CATSRASKSYNEQFF.

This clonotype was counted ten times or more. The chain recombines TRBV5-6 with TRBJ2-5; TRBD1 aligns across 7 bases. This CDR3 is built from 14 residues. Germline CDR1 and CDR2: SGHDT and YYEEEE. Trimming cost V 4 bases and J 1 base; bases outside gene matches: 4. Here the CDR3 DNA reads TGTGCCAGCAGCCTACAGGGGACCCAAGAGACCCAGTACTTC. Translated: CASSLQGTQETQYF.

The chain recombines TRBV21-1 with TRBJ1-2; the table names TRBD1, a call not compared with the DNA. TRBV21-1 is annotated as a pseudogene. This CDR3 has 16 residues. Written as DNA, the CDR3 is TGTGCCAGCAGCATGGGACAGATGACAGCTAACTATGGCTACACCTTC. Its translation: CASSMGQMTANYGYTF.

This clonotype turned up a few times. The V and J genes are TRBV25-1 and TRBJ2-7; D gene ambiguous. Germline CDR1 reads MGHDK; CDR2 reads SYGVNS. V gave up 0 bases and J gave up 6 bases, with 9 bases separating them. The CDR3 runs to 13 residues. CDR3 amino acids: CASSEYNGPEQYF. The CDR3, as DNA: TGTGCCAGCAGTGAATATAACGGCCCCGAGCAGTACTTC.

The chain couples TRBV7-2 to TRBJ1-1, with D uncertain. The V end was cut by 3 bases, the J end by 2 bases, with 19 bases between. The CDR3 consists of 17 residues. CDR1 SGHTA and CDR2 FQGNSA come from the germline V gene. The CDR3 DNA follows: TGTGCCAGCAGCTTGATTGCATATACAACGGTTAACACTGAAGCTTTCTTT. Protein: CASSLIAYTTVNTEAFF.

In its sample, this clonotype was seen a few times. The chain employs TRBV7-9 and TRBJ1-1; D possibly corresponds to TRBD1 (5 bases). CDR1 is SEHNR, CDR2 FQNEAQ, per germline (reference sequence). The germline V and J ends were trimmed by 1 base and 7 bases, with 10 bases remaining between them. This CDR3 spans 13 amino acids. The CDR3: CASSLGTTGEAFF. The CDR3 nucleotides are TGTGCCAGCAGCTTAGGGACTACAGGTGAAGCTTTCTTT.

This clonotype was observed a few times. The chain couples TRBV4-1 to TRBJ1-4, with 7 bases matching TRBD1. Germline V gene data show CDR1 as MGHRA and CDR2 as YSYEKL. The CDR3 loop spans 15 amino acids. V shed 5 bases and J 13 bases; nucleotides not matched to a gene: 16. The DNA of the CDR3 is TGCGCCAGCAGCAGGGTACAGGGGCCACACGGTGGACTGTTTTTT. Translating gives CASSRVQGPHGGLFF.

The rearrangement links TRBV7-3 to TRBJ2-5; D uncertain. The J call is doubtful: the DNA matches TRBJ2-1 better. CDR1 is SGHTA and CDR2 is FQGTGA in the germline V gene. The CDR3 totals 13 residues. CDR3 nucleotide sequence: TGTGCCAGCAGCTTAAAGCGTTCGGATGAGCAGTTCTTC. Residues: CASSLKRSDEQFF.

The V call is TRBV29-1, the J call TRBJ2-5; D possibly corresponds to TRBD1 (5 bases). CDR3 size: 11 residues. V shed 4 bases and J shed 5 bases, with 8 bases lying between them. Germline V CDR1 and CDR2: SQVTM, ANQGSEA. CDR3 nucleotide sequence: TGCAGCGTTGTAGGGGCCGAGACCCAGTACTTC. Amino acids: CSVVGAETQYF.

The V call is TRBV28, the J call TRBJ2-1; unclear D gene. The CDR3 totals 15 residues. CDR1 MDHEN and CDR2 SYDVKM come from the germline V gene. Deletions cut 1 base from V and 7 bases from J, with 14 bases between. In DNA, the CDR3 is TGTGCCAGCAGTTTATTAACTCCGGAGTTGAATGAGCAGTTCTTC. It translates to CASSLLTPELNEQFF.

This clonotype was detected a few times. CDR3 protein: CASSSVRAGLEKETQYF. The CDR3 coding sequence is TGTGCCAGCAGCTCGGTCCGGGCGGGGTTGGAGAAAGAGACCCAGTACTTC. V and J are TRBV7-9 and TRBJ2-5; the D gene is possibly TRBD2 (6 bases). Per the germline V gene, CDR1 is SEHNR and CDR2 is FQNEAQ (reference sequence). CDR3 length equals 17 residues. Trimming pared 4 bases from V and 3 bases from J, leaving 21 bases between. Full variable domain (outside the CDR3, taken from reference TRBV7-9 and TRBJ2-5): DTGVSQNPRHKITKRGQNVTFRCDPISEHNRLYWYRQTLGQGPEFLTYFQNEAQLEKSRLLSDRFSAERPKGSFSTLEIQRTEQGDSAMYLCASSSVRAGLEKETQYFGPGTRLLVL.

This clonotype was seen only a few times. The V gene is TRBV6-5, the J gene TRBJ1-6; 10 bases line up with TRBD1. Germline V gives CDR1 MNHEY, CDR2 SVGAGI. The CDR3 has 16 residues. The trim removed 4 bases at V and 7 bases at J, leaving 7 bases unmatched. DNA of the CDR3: TGTGCCAGCAGTTGCTCTCGGGACAGGGGCAATTCACCCCTCCACTTT. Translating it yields CASSCSRDRGNSPLHF.

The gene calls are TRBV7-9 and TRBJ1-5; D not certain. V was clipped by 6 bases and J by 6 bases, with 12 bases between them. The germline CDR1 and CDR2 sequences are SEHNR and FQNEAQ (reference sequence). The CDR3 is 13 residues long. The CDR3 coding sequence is TGTGCCAGCAGTTGGGCCTCGGGTCAGCCCCAGCATTTT. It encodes CASSWASGQPQHF.

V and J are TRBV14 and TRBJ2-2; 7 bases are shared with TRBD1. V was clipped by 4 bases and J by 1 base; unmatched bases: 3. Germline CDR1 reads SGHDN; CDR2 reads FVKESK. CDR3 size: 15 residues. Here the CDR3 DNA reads TGTGCCAGCAGCCGAGGGGACAGGAACACCGGGGAGCTGTTTTTT. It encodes CASSRGDRNTGELFF.